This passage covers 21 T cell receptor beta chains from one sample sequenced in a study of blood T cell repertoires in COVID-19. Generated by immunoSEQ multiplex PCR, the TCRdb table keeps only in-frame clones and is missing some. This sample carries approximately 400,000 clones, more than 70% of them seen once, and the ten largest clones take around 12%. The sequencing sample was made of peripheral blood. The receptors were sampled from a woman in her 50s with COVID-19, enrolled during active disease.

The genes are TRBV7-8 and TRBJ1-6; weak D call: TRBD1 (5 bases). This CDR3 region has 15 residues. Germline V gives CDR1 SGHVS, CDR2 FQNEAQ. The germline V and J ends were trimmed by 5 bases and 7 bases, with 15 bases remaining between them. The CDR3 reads CASSLPGGSNSPLHF. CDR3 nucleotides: TGTGCCAGCAGCCTCCCGGGGGGATCGAATTCACCCCTCCACTTT.

The CDR3 reads CASSGGIRGQDYGYTF. The CDR3 DNA reads TGTGCCAGCAGTGGGGGTATTAGGGGGCAGGACTATGGCTACACCTTC. This chain links TRBV27 with TRBJ1-2; 7 bases align to TRBD1. The CDR3 length is 16 residues. Germline-derived CDR1 and CDR2 are MNHEY and SMNVEV (reference sequence). The J segment lost 3 bases and the V segment lost 5 bases, leaving 12 bases of the junction unmatched.

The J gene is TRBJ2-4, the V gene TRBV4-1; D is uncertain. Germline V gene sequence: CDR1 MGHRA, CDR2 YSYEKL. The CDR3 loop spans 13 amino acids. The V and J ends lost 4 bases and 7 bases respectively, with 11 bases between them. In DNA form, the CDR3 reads TGCGCCAGCAGCCTAGAGGAGTTCAACATTCAGTACTTC. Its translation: CASSLEEFNIQYF.

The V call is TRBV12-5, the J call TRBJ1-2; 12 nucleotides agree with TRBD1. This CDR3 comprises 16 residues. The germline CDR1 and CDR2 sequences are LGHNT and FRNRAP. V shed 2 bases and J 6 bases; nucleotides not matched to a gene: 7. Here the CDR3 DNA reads TGTGCTAGTGGTTTGTTAGGGACAGGGGGCGGTGATGGCTACACCTTC. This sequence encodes CASGLLGTGGGDGYTF. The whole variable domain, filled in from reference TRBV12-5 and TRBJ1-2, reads DARVTQTPRHKVTEMGQEVTMRCQPILGHNTVFWYRQTMMQGLELLAYFRNRAPLDDSGMPKDRFSAEMPDATLATLKIQPSEPRDSAVYFCASGLLGTGGGDGYTFGSGTRLTVV.

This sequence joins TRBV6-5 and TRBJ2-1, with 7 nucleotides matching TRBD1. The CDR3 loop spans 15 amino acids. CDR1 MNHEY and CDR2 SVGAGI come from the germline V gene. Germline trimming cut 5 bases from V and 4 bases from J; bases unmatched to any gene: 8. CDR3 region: CASSIRDRSYNEQFF. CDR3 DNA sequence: TGTGCCAGCAGTATCCGGGACAGAAGTTACAATGAGCAGTTCTTC.

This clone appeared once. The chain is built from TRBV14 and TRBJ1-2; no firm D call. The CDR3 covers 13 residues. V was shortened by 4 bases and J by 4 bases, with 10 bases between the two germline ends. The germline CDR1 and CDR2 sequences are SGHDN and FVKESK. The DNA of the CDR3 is TGTGCCAGCAGCCCCGGCGGCTTCTATGGCTACACCTTC. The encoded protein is CASSPGGFYGYTF. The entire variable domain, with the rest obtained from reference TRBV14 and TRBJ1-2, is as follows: EAGVTQFPSHSVIEKGQTVTLRCDPISGHDNLYWYRRVMGKEIKFLLHFVKESKQDESGMPNNRFLAERTGGTYSTLKVQPAELEDSGVYFCASSPGGFYGYTFGSGTRLTVV.

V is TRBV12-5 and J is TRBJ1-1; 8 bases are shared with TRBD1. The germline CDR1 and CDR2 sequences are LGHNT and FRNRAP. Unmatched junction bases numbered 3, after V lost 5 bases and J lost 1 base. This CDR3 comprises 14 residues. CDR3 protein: CASGTGTGNTEAFF. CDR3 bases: TGTGCTAGTGGTACCGGGACAGGGAACACTGAAGCTTTCTTT.

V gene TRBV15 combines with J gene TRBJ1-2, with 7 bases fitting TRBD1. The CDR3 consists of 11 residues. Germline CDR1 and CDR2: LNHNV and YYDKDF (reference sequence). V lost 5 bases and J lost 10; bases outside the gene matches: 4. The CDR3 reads CATSQGQFYTF. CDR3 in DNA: TGTGCCACCAGCCAGGGACAGTTCTACACCTTC. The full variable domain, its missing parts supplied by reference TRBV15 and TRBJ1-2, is DAMVIQNPRYQVTQFGKPVTLSCSQTLNHNVMYWYQQKSSQAPKLLFHYYDKDFNNEADTPDNFQSRRPNTSFCFLDIRSPGLGDTAMYLCATSQGQFYTFGSGTRLTVV.

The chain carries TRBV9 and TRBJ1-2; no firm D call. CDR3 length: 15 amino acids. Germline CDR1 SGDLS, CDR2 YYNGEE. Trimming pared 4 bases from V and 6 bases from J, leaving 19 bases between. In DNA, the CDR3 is TGTGCCAGCAGCAAAGGGTGGGGAGCGGGGAATGGCTACACCTTC. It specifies CASSKGWGAGNGYTF.

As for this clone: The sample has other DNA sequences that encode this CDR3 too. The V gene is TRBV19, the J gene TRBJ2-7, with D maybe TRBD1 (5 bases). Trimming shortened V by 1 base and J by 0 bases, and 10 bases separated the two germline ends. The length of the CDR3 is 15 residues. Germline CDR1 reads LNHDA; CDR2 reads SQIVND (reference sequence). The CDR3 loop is CASSIGQGSSYEQYF. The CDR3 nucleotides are TGTGCCAGTAGTATAGGCCAGGGTAGCTCCTACGAGCAGTACTTC.

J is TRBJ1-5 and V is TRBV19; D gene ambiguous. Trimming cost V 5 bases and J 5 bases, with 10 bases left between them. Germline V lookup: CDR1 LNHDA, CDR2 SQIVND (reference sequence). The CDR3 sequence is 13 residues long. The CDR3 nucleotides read TGTGCCAGTAGTTCCTCTTCAGATCAGCCCCAGCATTTT. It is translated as CASSSSSDQPQHF.

The CDR3 here is CASSSGTSGANVLTF. The DNA of the CDR3 is TGTGCCAGCAGTTCCGGGACATCTGGGGCCAACGTCCTGACTTTC. V gene TRBV27 combines with J gene TRBJ2-6, with D possibly matching TRBD1 (6 bases). CDR1 MNHEY and CDR2 SMNVEV come from the germline V gene (reference sequence). The germline V and J ends were trimmed by 4 bases and 1 base, with 8 bases remaining between them. The CDR3 spans 15 residues.

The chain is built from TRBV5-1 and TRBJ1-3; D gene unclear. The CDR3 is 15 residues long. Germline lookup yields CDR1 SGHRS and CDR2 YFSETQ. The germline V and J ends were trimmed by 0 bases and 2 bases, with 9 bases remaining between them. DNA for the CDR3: TGCGCCAGCAGCTTGGTGGCCGAGGCTGGAAACACCATATATTTT. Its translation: CASSLVAEAGNTIYF.

The CDR3 here is CASSLRTGEETQYF. The CDR3 nucleotides read TGTGCCAGCAGCCTCCGGACAGGGGAAGAGACCCAGTACTTC. This sequence joins TRBV5-4 and TRBJ2-5; 9 bases are shared with TRBD1. Germline CDR1 reads SGHNT; CDR2 reads YYREEE (reference sequence). This CDR3 is built from 14 residues. After removal of 4 bases from V and 3 bases from J, the junction contained 4 bases not matched to a gene.

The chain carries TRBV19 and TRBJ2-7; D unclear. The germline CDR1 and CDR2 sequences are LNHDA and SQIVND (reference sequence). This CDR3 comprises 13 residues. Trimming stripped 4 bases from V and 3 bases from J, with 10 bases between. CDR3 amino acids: CASSTMPFYEQYF. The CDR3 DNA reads TGTGCCAGTAGTACTATGCCCTTCTACGAGCAGTACTTC.

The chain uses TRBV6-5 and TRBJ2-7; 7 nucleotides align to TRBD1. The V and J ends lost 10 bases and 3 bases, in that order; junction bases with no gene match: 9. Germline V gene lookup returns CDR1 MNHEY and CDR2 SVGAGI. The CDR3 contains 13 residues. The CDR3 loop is CATGQELYYEQYF. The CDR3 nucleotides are TGTGCCACCGGACAGGAGCTATACTACGAGCAGTACTTC.

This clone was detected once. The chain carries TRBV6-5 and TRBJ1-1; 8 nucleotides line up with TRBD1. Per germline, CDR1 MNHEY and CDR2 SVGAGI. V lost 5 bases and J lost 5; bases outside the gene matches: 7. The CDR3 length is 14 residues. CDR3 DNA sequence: TGTGCCAGCAGTAGAACCGGACAGGGAACTGAAGCTTTCTTT. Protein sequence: CASSRTGQGTEAFF.

The chain's CDR3 is CASSPGTGYEQYF. Here the CDR3 DNA reads TGTGCCAGCTCACCCGGGACAGGGTACGAGCAGTACTTC. The chain couples TRBV18 to TRBJ2-7; 9 bases fit TRBD1. Germline values: CDR1 KGHSH, CDR2 LQKENI. V lost 3 bases and J lost 4; bases outside the gene matches: 1. CDR3 length: 13 residues.

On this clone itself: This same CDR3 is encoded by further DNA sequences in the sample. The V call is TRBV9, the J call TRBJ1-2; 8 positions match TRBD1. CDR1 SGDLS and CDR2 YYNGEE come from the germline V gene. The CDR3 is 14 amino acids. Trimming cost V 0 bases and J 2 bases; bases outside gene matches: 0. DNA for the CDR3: TGTGCCAGCAGCGTAGGACAGGGGAACTATGGCTACACCTTC. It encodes CASSVGQGNYGYTF.

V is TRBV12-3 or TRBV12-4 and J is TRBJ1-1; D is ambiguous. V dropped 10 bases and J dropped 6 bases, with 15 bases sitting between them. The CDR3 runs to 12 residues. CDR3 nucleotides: TGTGCCACACAGAACGACACTCCTGAAGCTTTCTTT. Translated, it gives CATQNDTPEAFF.

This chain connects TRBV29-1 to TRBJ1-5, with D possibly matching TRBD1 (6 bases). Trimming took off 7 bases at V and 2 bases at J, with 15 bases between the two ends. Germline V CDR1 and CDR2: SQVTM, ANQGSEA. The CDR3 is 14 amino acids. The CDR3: CSAIMAGGNQPQHF. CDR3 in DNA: TGCAGCGCCATAATGGCAGGGGGCAATCAGCCCCAGCATTTT.